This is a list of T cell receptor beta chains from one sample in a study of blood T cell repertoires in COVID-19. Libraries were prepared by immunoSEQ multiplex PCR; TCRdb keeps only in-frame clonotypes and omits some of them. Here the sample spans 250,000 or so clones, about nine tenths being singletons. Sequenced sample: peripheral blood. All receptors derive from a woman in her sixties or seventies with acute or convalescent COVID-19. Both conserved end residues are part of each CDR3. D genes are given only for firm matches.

CDR3 protein: CASSDWGRGGNTIYF; CDR3 DNA: TGTGCCAGCAGCGACTGGGGCAGGGGAGGAAACACCATATATTTT; J gene: TRBJ1-3; D gene: .; V gene: TRBV6-6
CDR3 protein: CASSQETRRTDTQYF; CDR3 DNA: TGTGCCAGCAGCCAAGAGACTAGACGCACAGATACGCAGTATTTT; J gene: TRBJ2-3; D gene: .; V gene: TRBV3-1/TRBV3-2
CDR3 protein: CASRPGDRDYEQYF; CDR3 DNA: TGTGCCAGCAGACCCGGGGACAGGGATTACGAGCAGTACTTC; J gene: TRBJ2-7; D gene: TRBD1; V gene: TRBV7-9
CDR3 protein: CASSPTSGRRETQYF; CDR3 DNA: TGTGCCAGCAGTCCGACTAGCGGGAGGCGGGAGACCCAGTACTTC; J gene: TRBJ2-5; D gene: TRBD2; V gene: TRBV6-2/TRBV6-3
CDR3 protein: CASTLGGRYSPLHF; CDR3 DNA: TGTGCCAGCACACTGGGGGGGAGGTATTCACCCCTCCACTTT; J gene: TRBJ1-6; D gene: .; V gene: TRBV27
CDR3 protein: CASSDRAFNEQFF; CDR3 DNA: TGTGCCAGCAGTGACAGGGCATTTAATGAGCAGTTCTTC; J gene: TRBJ2-1; D gene: .; V gene: TRBV2
CDR3 protein: CASSYPTGTNEKLFF; CDR3 DNA: TGTGCCAGCAGTTACCCGACAGGGACTAATGAAAAACTGTTTTTT; J gene: TRBJ1-4; D gene: TRBD1; V gene: TRBV6-5
CDR3 protein: CATSRDIGSYNEQFF; CDR3 DNA: TGTGCCACCAGCAGAGATATCGGGTCCTACAATGAGCAGTTCTTC; J gene: TRBJ2-1; D gene: .; V gene: TRBV15
CDR3 protein: CASSPAGTVGATNEKLFF; CDR3 DNA: TGCGCCAGCAGCCCAGCTGGGACAGTGGGTGCAACTAATGAAAAACTGTTTTTT; J gene: TRBJ1-4; D gene: TRBD1; V gene: TRBV5-1
CDR3 protein: CASSPPREGGKNEQYF; CDR3 DNA: TGTGCCAGCTCACCACCCCGGGAAGGGGGCAAAAACGAGCAGTACTTC; J gene: TRBJ2-7; D gene: TRBD1; V gene: TRBV18
CDR3 protein: CASSAGLAGETQYF; CDR3 DNA: TGTGCCAGCAGCGCGGGTCTAGCGGGAGAGACCCAGTACTTC; J gene: TRBJ2-5; D gene: TRBD2; V gene: TRBV9
CDR3 protein: CASSHLGTGDYEQYF; CDR3 DNA: TGTGCCAGCAGCCATCTCGGGACAGGGGACTACGAGCAGTACTTC; J gene: TRBJ2-7; D gene: TRBD1; V gene: TRBV4-2
CDR3 protein: CASSLGQAGGYTF; CDR3 DNA: TGTGCCAGCAGTTTAGGACAGGCGGGCGGCTACACCTTC; J gene: TRBJ1-2; D gene: .; V gene: TRBV12-3/TRBV12-4
CDR3 protein: CASSRLAAPYEQYF; CDR3 DNA: TGTGCCAGCAGCAGACTAGCGGCCCCCTACGAGCAGTACTTC; J gene: TRBJ2-7; D gene: TRBD2; V gene: TRBV27
CDR3 protein: CASSFRGGEQFF; CDR3 DNA: TGTGCCAGCAGTTTCCGGGGAGGTGAGCAGTTCTTC; J gene: TRBJ2-1; D gene: .; V gene: TRBV28
CDR3 protein: CASSVATGFSNTEAFF; CDR3 DNA: TGTGCCAGCAGTGTTGCTACAGGATTTTCGAACACTGAAGCTTTCTTT; J gene: TRBJ1-1; D gene: .; V gene: TRBV25-1
CDR3 protein: CASSNMGGRMETQYF; CDR3 DNA: TGTGCCAGTAGTAATATGGGCGGGAGGATGGAGACCCAGTACTTC; J gene: TRBJ2-5; D gene: TRBD2; V gene: TRBV19
CDR3 protein: CATRNSGHGHGYTF; CDR3 DNA: TGTGCCACCAGAAACTCGGGACACGGTCATGGCTACACCTTC; J gene: TRBJ1-2; D gene: .; V gene: TRBV24-1
CDR3 protein: CASRRDRAGDTQYF; CDR3 DNA: TGTGCCAGCCGCCGGGACAGGGCGGGGGATACGCAGTATTTT; J gene: TRBJ2-3; D gene: TRBD1; V gene: TRBV6-5
CDR3 protein: CASSLQVGRELGEQYF; CDR3 DNA: TGTGCCAGCAGCTTACAGGTGGGGCGGGAGCTGGGCGAGCAGTACTTC; J gene: TRBJ2-7; D gene: TRBD2; V gene: TRBV7-2
CDR3 protein: CASSLRSSGRLLGELFF; CDR3 DNA: TGTGCCAGCAGCTTAAGGTCCAGCGGGAGGCTTTTGGGGGAGCTGTTTTTT; J gene: TRBJ2-2; D gene: TRBD2; V gene: TRBV7-8
CDR3 protein: CASSPTGAINEQFF; CDR3 DNA: TGTGCCAGCAGTCCGACAGGGGCGATCAATGAGCAGTTCTTC; J gene: TRBJ2-1; D gene: TRBD1; V gene: TRBV2
CDR3 protein: CASSPDLGNIQYF; CDR3 DNA: TGTGCCAGCTCACCCGACCTCGGGAACATTCAGTACTTC; J gene: TRBJ2-4; D gene: .; V gene: TRBV18
CDR3 protein: CASSFWGGGDEKLFF; CDR3 DNA: TGTGCCAGTAGTTTTTGGGGGGGCGGAGATGAAAAACTGTTTTTT; J gene: TRBJ1-4; D gene: .; V gene: TRBV19
CDR3 protein: CASSLGWGGPAGELFF; CDR3 DNA: TGTGCCAGCAGCTTAGGCTGGGGAGGGCCTGCCGGGGAGCTGTTTTTT; J gene: TRBJ2-2; D gene: TRBD2; V gene: TRBV7-7
CDR3 protein: CASWGQVYNEQFF; CDR3 DNA: TGTGCCAGCTGGGGGCAGGTTTACAATGAGCAGTTCTTC; J gene: TRBJ2-1; D gene: .; V gene: TRBV6-5
CDR3 protein: CASSLIRGGYEQYF; CDR3 DNA: TGTGCCAGCAGTTTAATTAGGGGGGGCTACGAGCAGTACTTC; J gene: TRBJ2-7; D gene: .; V gene: TRBV28
CDR3 protein: CASSEWSGRLETQYF; CDR3 DNA: TGCGCCAGCAGTGAATGGAGCGGGAGATTGGAGACCCAGTACTTC; J gene: TRBJ2-5; D gene: TRBD2; V gene: TRBV10-2